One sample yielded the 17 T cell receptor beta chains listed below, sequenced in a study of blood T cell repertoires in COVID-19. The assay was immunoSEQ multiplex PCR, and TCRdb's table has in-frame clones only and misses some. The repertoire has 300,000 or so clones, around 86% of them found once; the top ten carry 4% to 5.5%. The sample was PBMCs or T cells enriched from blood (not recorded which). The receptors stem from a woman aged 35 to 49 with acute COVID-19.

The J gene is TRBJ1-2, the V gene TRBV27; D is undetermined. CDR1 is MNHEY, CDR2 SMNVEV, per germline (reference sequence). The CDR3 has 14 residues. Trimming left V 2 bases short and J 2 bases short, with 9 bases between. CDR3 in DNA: TGTGCCAGCAGTTTAAGCTCTCCAAACTATGGCTACACCTTC. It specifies CASSLSSPNYGYTF.

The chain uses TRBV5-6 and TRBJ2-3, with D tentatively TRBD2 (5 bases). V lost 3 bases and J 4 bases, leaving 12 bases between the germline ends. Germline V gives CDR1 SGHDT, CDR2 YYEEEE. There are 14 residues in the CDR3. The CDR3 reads CASSSRGPPDTQYF. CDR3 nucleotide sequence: TGTGCCAGCAGCTCTCGCGGGCCCCCAGATACGCAGTATTTT.

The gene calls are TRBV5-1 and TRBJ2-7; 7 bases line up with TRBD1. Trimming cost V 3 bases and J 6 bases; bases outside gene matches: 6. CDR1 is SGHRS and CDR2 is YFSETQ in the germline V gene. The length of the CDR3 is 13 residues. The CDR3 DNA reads TGCGCCAGCAGCTCCACCGACAGGGCCGAGCAGTACTTC. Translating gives CASSSTDRAEQYF.

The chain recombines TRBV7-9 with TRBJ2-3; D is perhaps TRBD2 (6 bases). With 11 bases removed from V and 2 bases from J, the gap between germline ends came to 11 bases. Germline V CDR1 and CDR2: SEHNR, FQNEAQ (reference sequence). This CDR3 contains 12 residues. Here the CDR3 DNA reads TGTGCCGTTGGGCGGGACACAGATACGCAGTATTTT. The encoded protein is CAVGRDTDTQYF.

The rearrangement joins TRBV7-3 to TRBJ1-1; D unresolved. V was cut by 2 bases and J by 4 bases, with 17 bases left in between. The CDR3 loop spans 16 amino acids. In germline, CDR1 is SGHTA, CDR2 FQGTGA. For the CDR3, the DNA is TGTGCCAGCAGCTTACACCCGGCAGGTATTTTCACTGAAGCTTTCTTT. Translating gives CASSLHPAGIFTEAFF.

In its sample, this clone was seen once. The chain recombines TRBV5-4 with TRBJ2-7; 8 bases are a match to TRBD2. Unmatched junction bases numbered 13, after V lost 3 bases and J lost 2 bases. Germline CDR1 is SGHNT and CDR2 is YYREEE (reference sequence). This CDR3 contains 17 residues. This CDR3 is CASSSGGRVLATYEQYF. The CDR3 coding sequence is TGTGCCAGCAGCTCGGGGGGGAGGGTCCTAGCTACCTACGAGCAGTACTTC.

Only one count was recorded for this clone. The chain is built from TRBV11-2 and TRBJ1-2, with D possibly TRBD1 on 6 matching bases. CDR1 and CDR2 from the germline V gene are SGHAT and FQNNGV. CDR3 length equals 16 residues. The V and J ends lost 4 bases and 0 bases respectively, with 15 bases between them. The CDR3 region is CASSSRRTEANYGYTF. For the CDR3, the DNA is TGTGCCAGCAGCTCACGTCGGACAGAAGCTAACTATGGCTACACCTTC.

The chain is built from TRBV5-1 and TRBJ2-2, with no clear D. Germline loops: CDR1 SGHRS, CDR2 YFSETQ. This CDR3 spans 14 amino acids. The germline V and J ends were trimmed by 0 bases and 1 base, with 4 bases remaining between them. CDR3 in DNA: TGCGCCAGCAGCTTGGATATGAACACCGGGGAGCTGTTTTTT. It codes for CASSLDMNTGELFF.

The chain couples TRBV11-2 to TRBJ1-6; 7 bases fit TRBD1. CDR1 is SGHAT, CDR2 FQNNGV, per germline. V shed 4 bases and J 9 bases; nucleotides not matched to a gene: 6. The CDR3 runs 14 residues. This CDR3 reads CASSSTGVSSPLHF. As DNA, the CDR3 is TGTGCCAGCAGCTCTACAGGGGTGAGTTCACCCCTCCACTTT.

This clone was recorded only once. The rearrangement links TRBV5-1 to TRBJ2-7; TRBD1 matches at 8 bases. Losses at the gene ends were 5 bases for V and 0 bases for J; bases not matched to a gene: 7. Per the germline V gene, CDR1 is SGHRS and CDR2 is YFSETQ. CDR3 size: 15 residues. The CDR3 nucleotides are TGCGCCAGCAGACGAGACGACAGGGGCTCCTACGAGCAGTACTTC. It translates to CASRRDDRGSYEQYF. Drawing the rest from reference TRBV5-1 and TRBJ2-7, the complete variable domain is KAGVTQTPRYLIKTRGQQVTLSCSPISGHRSVSWYQQTPGQGLQFLFEYFSETQRNKGNFPGRFSGRQFSNSRSEMNVSTLELGDSALYLCASRRDDRGSYEQYFGPGTRLTVT.

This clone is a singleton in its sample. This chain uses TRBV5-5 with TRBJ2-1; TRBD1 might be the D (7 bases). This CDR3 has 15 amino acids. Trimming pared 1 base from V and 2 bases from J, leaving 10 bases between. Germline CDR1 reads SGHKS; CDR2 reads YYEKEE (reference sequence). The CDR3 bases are TGTGCCAGCAGCTTGACAGGGGAGGCCTACAATGAGCAGTTCTTC. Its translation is CASSLTGEAYNEQFF.

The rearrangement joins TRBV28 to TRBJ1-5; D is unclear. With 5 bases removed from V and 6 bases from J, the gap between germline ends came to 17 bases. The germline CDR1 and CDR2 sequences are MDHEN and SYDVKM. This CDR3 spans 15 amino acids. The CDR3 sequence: CASSIPTAAGQPQHF. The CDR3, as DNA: TGTGCCAGCAGTATACCGACGGCCGCGGGTCAGCCCCAGCATTTT.

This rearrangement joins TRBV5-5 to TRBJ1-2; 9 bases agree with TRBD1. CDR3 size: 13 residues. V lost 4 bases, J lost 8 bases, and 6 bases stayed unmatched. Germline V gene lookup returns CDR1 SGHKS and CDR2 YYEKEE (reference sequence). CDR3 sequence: CASSLRTGAGYTF. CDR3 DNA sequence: TGTGCCAGCAGCCTTAGGACAGGGGCCGGCTACACCTTC.

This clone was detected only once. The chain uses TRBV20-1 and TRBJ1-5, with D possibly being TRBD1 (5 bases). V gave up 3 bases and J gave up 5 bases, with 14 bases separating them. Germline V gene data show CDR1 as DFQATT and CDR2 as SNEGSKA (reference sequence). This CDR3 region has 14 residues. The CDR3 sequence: CSASVPGRDQPQHF. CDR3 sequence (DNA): TGCAGTGCTAGTGTCCCCGGCAGGGATCAGCCCCAGCATTTT.

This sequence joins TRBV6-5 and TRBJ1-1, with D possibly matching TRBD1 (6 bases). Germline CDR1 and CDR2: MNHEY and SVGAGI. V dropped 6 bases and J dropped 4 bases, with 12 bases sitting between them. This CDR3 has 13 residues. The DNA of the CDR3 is TGTGCCAGCAGACAGGGACGGCGCACTGAAGCTTTCTTT. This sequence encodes CASRQGRRTEAFF.

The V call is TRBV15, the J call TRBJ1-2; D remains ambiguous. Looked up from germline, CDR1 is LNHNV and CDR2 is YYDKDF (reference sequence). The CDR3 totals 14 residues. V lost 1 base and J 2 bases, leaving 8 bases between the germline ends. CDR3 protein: CATSRGERNYGYTF. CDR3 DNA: TGTGCCACCAGCAGAGGTGAACGGAACTATGGCTACACCTTC. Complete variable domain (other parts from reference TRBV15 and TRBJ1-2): DAMVIQNPRYQVTQFGKPVTLSCSQTLNHNVMYWYQQKSSQAPKLLFHYYDKDFNNEADTPDNFQSRRPNTSFCFLDIRSPGLGDTAMYLCATSRGERNYGYTFGSGTRLTVV.

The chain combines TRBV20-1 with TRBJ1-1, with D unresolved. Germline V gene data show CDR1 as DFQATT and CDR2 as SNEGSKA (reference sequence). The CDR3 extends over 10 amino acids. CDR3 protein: CSLGNTEAFF. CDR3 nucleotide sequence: TGCAGCCTCGGGAACACTGAAGCTTTCTTT.